The entry below describes one T cell receptor beta chain. This sample stems from a study of cytomegalovirus exposure and HLA in healthy donors. Germline V CDR1 and CDR2: MDHEN, SYDVKM. The CDR3 has 16 residues. V gave up 8 bases and J gave up 0 bases; unmatched junction bases: 8. At sampling all donors were nominally healthy, likely with unrecorded immune exposures. PCR involved 60 Vbeta and 13 Jbeta primers. Sequenced by immunoSEQ multiplex PCR; TCRdb stores in-frame clones only, minus some. The profile shows 140,000 to 150,000 clones, approximately 80% of them singletons. The genes are TRBV28 and TRBJ2-1; 9 bases line up with TRBD1. This clonotype originated in a woman aged 40 to 50 in good health and CMV-seropositive. Sequencing was carried out using PBMCs. This chain's CDR3 is CASRGQGPSSYNEQFF. CDR3 nucleotides: TGTGCCAGCCGGGGACAGGGACCAAGCTCCTACAATGAGCAGTTCTTC.